Here is one T cell receptor beta chain with its context. What it recognizes is unknown. This sample is part of a study of cytomegalovirus exposure and HLA in healthy donors. Study-level findings and limits: The classifier, whose performance was assessed in both the original and validation cohorts, reportedly diagnosed cytomegalovirus status with high specificity and sensitivity. It was found in a later analysis that first-cohort TCR clusters tended to co-occur in the 120 validation repertoires.

The CDR3 is 13 amino acids. Germline values: CDR1 SGHVS, CDR2 FNYEAQ. V was cut by 1 base and J by 8 bases, with 11 bases left in between. Clones were sequenced by immunoSEQ multiplex PCR, and TCRdb holds only the in-frame ones, with some missing. The data show about 250,000 clones, with roughly 90% seen just once and more than 10% held by the top ten. The sample was PBMCs. The clonotype was recovered from a man younger than 35 in good health and CMV-seropositive. The chain is built from TRBV7-6 and TRBJ1-1; D remains unclear. The CDR3 bases are TGTGCCAGCAGCTTAGTTGTTTCAGGAGAAGCTTTCTTT. Amino acid sequence: CASSLVVSGEAFF.